This T cell receptor (beta chain) was observed in a study of regulatory T cells in long-lasting Graves disease. The study, taken as a whole, reports: The study found persistent patients shared more public clonotypes (2,741) than new patients (approximately 870).

The CDR3 spans 10 residues. Per the germline V gene, CDR1 is SQVTM and CDR2 is ANQGSEA. Trimming shortened V by 5 bases and J by 11 bases, and 10 bases separated the two germline ends. This clonotype was seen repeatedly, ten times or more. As yet, its antigen is unknown. Sequencing libraries for TCR beta were prepared with iRepertoire HTBI primers and Arm-PCR of CDR3 regions. TCRdb reprocessed the multiplex PCR reads via MiXCR and lists one record per CDR3 protein. The sample contains more than 350,000 distinct CDR3 sequences, 14% to 15% of which appear only once. This sample's time point: newly diagnosed GD, antithyroid drugs for less than 3 months. There was RNA extracted from PBMCs, and the TCR library was made from it. As collected, the peripheral blood samples measured 7.5 to 9 milliliters each and went into EDTA tubes. In addition, the sample was reused for a study of T cells in Graves' hyperthyroidism and ophthalmopathy.

This TCR was recovered from a woman aged 30 to 39 with Graves disease. This material consisted of peripheral blood mononuclear cells (PBMCs), taken at new diagnosis, from a patient treated with antithyroid drugs. The chain employs TRBV29-1 and TRBJ1-5; the D gene is possibly TRBD1 (6 bases). The DNA of the CDR3 is TGCAGCGTTCCGGGGGCGGCCCAGCATTTT. Translation gives CSVPGAAQHF.